This T cell receptor (beta chain) was recorded in a study of early T cells in non-severe SARS-CoV-2 infection. This clonotype was observed many times. The germline V gene encodes CDR1 MNHNS and CDR2 SASEGT. V lost 4 bases and J lost 4; bases outside the gene matches: 7. This CDR3 comprises 15 residues. In the library, individual cDNA molecules carried attached unique molecular identifiers. MiXCR, run by TCRdb on the 5' RACE reads, gives a single entry per CDR3 protein. Of roughly 50,000 distinct CDR3 sequences listed, roughly 7.7% are singletons. The receptor comes from an adult who was a healthcare worker with PCR-confirmed SARS-CoV-2 infection or an uninfected control (not recorded which). The sample comprised whole blood. The J gene is TRBJ1-2, the V gene TRBV6-1; 9 bases map to TRBD1. CDR3 protein: CASSARTGDTYGYTF. CDR3 DNA: TGTGCCAGCAGTGCCAGGACAGGGGATACCTATGGCTACACCTTC.